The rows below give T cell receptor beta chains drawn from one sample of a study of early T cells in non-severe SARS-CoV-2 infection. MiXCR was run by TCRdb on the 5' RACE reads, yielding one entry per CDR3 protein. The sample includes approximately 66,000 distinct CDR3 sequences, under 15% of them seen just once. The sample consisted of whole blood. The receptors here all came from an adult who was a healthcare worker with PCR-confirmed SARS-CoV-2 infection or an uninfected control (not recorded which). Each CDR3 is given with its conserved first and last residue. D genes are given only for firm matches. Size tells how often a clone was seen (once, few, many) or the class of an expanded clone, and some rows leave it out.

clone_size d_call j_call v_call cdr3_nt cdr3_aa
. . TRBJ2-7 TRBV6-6 TGTGCCAGCAGTTACTCCGCCTGGAACTACGAGCAGTACTTC CASSYSAWNYEQYF
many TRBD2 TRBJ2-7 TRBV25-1 TGTGCCAGCAGTGGGCCCCCTGGGGCGGGAGGTTCCTACGAGCAGTACTTC CASSGPPGAGGSYEQYF
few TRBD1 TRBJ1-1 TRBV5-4 TGTGCCAGCAGCCAAGAAGAGGGGGCGTACACTGAAGCTTTCTTT CASSQEEGAYTEAFF
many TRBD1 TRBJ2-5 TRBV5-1 TGCGCCAGCAGCCTGAGGACAGGGGGCGTCCAAGAGACCCAGTACTTC CASSLRTGGVQETQYF
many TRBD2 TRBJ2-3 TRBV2 TGTGCCAGCACGGCGATCCGTCAGGACGGGGGGGCAAATACGCAGTATTTT CASTAIRQDGGANTQYF
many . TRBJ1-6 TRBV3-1 TGTGCCAGCAGCTTTAAAGGGTCACCCCTCCACTTT CASSFKGSPLHF
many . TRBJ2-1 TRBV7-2 TGTGCCAGCAGCGGCAACTTTGGACAGTATGAGCAGTTCTTC CASSGNFGQYEQFF
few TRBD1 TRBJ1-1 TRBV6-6 TGTGCCAGCAGTTCCAGAGGACAGGGGGGCACTGAAGCTTTCTTT CASSSRGQGGTEAFF
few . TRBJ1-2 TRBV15 TGTGCCACCAGCGGGAGGGGGGGCGCCTATGGCTACACCTTC CATSGRGGAYGYTF
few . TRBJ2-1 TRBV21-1 TGTGCCAGCAGCAAGACTACCCGGGACAGCTACAATGAGCAGTTCTTC CASSKTTRDSYNEQFF
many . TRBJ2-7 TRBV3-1 TGTGCCAGCAGCCAGGGACGGACTTCCTACGAGCAGTACTTC CASSQGRTSYEQYF
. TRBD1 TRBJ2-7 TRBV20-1 TGCAGTGCTTACGACCGGCGACAGGGGGCTTACGAGCAGTACTTC CSAYDRRQGAYEQYF
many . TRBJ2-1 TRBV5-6 TGTGCCAGCACCGGGCAGCCCAATGAGCAGTTCTTC CASTGQPNEQFF
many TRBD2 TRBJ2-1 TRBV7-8 TGTGCCAGCAGCCAGGGCGGGAGACCCGATGAGCAGTTCTTC CASSQGGRPDEQFF
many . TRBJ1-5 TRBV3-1 TGTGCCAGCAGCAGGGGGATTCAGCCCCAGCATTTT CASSRGIQPQHF
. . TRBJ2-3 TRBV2 TGTGCCAGCAGTCAGGGGGGATCAGATACGCAGTATTTT CASSQGGSDTQYF
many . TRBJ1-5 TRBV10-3 TGTGCCATCAGTGAGTCGCCTAGCAATCAGCCCCAGCATTTT CAISESPSNQPQHF
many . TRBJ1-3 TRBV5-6 TGTGCCAGCAGCTTGGGGGGGCTCGGAAACACCATATATTTT CASSLGGLGNTIYF
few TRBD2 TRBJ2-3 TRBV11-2 TGTGCCAGCAGCAAGAGACGGACTAGCGGGGGCCTAAGCACAGATACGCAGTATTTT CASSKRRTSGGLSTDTQYF
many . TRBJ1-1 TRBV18 TGTGCCAGCTCACCAATCGTCGAGTTCGGTGCTTTCTTT CASSPIVEFGAFF
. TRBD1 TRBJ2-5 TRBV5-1 TGCGCCAGCAGCCAGACAGGGACCCAAGAGACCCAGTACTTC CASSQTGTQETQYF
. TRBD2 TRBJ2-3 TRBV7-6 TGTGCCAGCAGGTTGAGAGCGGGGGGCACAGATACGCAGTATTTT CASRLRAGGTDTQYF
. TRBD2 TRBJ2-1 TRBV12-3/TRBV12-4 TGTGCCAGCAGTTCCGGGACTAGCGGGGGCGATGAGCAGTTCTTC CASSSGTSGGDEQFF
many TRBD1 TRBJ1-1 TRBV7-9 TGTGCCAGCATGAGAGGACAGGTGTCCCTAGGAATCGAAGCTTTCTTT CASMRGQVSLGIEAFF
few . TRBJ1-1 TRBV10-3 TGTGCCATCAGTGTACAGGGTAACACTGAAGCTTTCTTT CAISVQGNTEAFF
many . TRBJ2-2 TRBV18 TGTGCCAGCTCACCTTTAGGAGCGGGCGAAACCGGGGAGCTGTTTTTT CASSPLGAGETGELFF
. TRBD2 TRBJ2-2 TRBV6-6 TGTGCCAGCAGTTACGGCCTAGCGGGCGGGGAGCTGTTTTTT CASSYGLAGGELFF
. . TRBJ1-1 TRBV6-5 TGTGCCAGCAGTTACGAACAGGGAAGAACTGAAGCTTTCTTT CASSYEQGRTEAFF
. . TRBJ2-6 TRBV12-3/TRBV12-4 TGTGCCAGCAGAGCACGACGGGGGATCTCTGGGGCCAACGTCCTGACTTTC CASRARRGISGANVLTF
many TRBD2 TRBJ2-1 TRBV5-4 TGTGCCAGCAGCTCGGGGGGGGCTAGCGGGAGGTACAATGAGCAGTTCTTC CASSSGGASGRYNEQFF
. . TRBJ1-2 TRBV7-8 TGTGCCAGCAGCTTAAGCACGGCAGCTAACTATGGCTACACCTTC CASSLSTAANYGYTF
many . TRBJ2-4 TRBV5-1 TGCGCCAGCAGCCTAACAGGGACTCGCGACATTCAGTACTTC CASSLTGTRDIQYF
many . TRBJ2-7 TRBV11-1 TGTGCCAGCAGCTTACTTCACGGGCGGACCTACGAGCAGTACTTC CASSLLHGRTYEQYF
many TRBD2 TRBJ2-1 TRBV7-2 TGTGCCAGCGGTCTAGCGGGAGCCGTCTACAATGAGCAGTTCTTC CASGLAGAVYNEQFF
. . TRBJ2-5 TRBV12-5 TGTGCTAGTGGCACGAGTCTCCGGAGGGAGACCCAGTACTTC CASGTSLRRETQYF
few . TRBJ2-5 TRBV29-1 TGCAGCGCTGTATCCGGAGAAGAGACCCAGTACTTC CSAVSGEETQYF
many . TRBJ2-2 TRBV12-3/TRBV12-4 TGTGCCAGCAGTTTCCCCGGGGAGCTGTTTTTT CASSFPGELFF
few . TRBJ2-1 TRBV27 TGTGCCAGCAGTTTATCGGCTGGTTCGACCTACAATGAGCAGTTCTTC CASSLSAGSTYNEQFF
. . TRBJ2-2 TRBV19 TGTGCCAGTAACCACTGGGGGCGGGGACCCAACACCGGGGAGCTGTTTTTT CASNHWGRGPNTGELFF
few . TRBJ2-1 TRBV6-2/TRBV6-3 TGTGCCAGCAGTATCTTAGCAGGGAATGAGCAGTTCTTC CASSILAGNEQFF
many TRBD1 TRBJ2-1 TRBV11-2 TGTGCCAGCAGCTTAGTCTTGGGACAGGCGAATGAGCAGTTCTTC CASSLVLGQANEQFF
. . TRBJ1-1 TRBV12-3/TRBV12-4 TGTGCCAGCAGTTTGTGCGGGGCTGAAGCTTTCTTT CASSLCGAEAFF
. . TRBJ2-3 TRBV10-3 TGTGCCATCAGTGATTTTGGACGGTCCACAGATACGCAGTATTTT CAISDFGRSTDTQYF
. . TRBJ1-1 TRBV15 TGTGCCACCAGCAGAGATATGGACACTGAAGCTTTCTTT CATSRDMDTEAFF
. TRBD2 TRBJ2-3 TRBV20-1 TGCAGTGCGTTAGCGGGAGGCCCAGATACGCAGTATTTT CSALAGGPDTQYF
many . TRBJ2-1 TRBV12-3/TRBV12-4 TGTGCCAGCTCGACTGGCAATGAGCAGTTCTTC CASSTGNEQFF
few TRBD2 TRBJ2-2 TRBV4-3 TGCGCCAGCAGCCAAGGCGGGGGAAACACCGGGGAGCTGTTTTTT CASSQGGGNTGELFF
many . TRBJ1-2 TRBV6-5 TGTGCCAGCAGAACAGCCATCTATGGCTACACCTTC CASRTAIYGYTF
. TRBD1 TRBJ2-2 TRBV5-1 TGCGCCAGCAGCCCCAGACAGGGGCCGGACACCGGGGAGCTGTTTTTT CASSPRQGPDTGELFF
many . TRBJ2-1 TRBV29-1 TGCAGCGTGGACCGGACCGTTTCCTACAATGAGCAGTTCTTC CSVDRTVSYNEQFF
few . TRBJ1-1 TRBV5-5 TGTGCCAGCAGCTTGGAGGGATTCACTGAAGCTTTCTTT CASSLEGFTEAFF
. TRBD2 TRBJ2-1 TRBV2 TGTGCCAGCAGTGACGCGGGGGGGGCCTCCTACAATGAGCAGTTCTTC CASSDAGGASYNEQFF